Given below is one TCR beta chain in context. Antigen: not known. This sample is drawn from a study of cytomegalovirus exposure and HLA in healthy donors. General observations from the study: Researchers counted around 180 TCR beta chains as cytomegalovirus-associated. Most of the CMV-associated TCR beta chains (in a later analysis) appeared to be HLA-restricted. Sequencing artifact likely explains a cluster of highly shared sequence variants.

Trimming cost V 0 bases and J 6 bases; bases outside gene matches: 6. Germline loops: CDR1 SGHRS, CDR2 YFSETQ. The CDR3 extends over 17 amino acids. The primer mix had 60 Vbeta and 13 Jbeta primers. Produced via immunoSEQ multiplex PCR; TCRdb's table is partial and in-frame only. The data show over 200,000 clones, roughly 68% seen once. Source material: PBMCs. This chain joins TRBV5-1 and TRBJ1-6; 10 bases are shared with TRBD1. This TCR was recovered from a man aged 40-49 years in good health and CMV-seropositive. The CDR3 nucleotides read TGCGCCAGCAGCTTGGGAGGGACAGGGGAACGTAATTCACCCCTCCACTTT. Amino acid sequence: CASSLGGTGERNSPLHF.